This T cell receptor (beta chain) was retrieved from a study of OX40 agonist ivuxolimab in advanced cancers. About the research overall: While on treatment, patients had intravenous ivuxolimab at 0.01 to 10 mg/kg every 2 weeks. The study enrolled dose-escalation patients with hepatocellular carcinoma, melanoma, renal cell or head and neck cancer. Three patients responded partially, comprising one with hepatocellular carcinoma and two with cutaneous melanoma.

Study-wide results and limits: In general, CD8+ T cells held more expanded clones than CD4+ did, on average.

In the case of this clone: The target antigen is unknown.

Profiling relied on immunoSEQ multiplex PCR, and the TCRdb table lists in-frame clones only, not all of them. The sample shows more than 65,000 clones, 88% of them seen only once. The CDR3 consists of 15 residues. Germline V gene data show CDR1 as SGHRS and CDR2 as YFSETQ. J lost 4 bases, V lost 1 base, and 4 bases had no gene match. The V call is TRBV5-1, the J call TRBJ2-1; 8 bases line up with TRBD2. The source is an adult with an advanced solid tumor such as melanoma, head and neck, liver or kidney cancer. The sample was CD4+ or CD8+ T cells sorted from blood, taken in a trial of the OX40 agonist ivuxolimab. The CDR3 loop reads CASSLLAGQYNEQFF. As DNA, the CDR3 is TGCGCCAGCAGCTTGCTAGCGGGCCAATACAATGAGCAGTTCTTC.